Each of the 18 T cell receptor beta chains below was sequenced from the same sample in a study of T cells after yellow fever vaccination. TCRdb reanalysed the 5' RACE reads using MiXCR and keeps one entry per CDR3 protein. The profile covers hundreds of thousands of distinct CDR3 sequences, with about 12% appearing a single time and around 14% taken by the ten largest. The sequencing used PBMCs, collected on the day of the yellow fever booster vaccination. All receptors come from a man aged 25-45 years who received the YFV17D yellow fever vaccine.

This clonotype was picked up a small number of times. The rearrangement joins TRBV6-1 to TRBJ2-7, with 13 bases identical to TRBD2. CDR3 length: 14 residues. CDR1 is MNHNS and CDR2 is SASEGT in the germline V gene. J lost 6 bases, V lost 6 bases, and 5 bases had no gene match. As DNA, the CDR3 is TGTGCCAGCAGGCCGGGACTAGCGGGACTCGAGCAGTACTTC. Translation gives CASRPGLAGLEQYF.

This clonotype occurred a few times. The rearrangement links TRBV6-5 to TRBJ2-2; unclear D gene. This CDR3 is 14 amino acids long. The V end lost 2 bases, the J end lost 3 bases, and 7 bases lay between the germline ends. Germline lookup yields CDR1 MNHEY and CDR2 SVGAGI. The CDR3 coding sequence is TGTGCCAGCAGTTACGGGCAGTACACCGGGGAGCTGTTTTTT. This gives the protein CASSYGQYTGELFF.

This clonotype came up a few times. The chain uses TRBV9 and TRBJ2-7; D may be TRBD2 (6 bases). Germline V gives CDR1 SGDLS, CDR2 YYNGEE. V was pared by 0 bases and J by 3 bases, with 13 bases between. The CDR3 runs to 15 residues. Here the CDR3 reads CASSVEGGALYEQYF. CDR3 coding DNA: TGTGCCAGCAGCGTAGAAGGAGGGGCTCTCTACGAGCAGTACTTC.

This clonotype appeared a few times. The V and J genes are TRBV12-3 or TRBV12-4 and TRBJ2-5; 10 bases line up with TRBD2. Unmatched junction bases numbered 6, after V lost 5 bases and J lost 9 bases. This CDR3 spans 13 amino acids. As DNA, the CDR3 is TGTGCCAGCAGTCATCTAGCGGGGGCGGCCCAGTACTTC. It yields the protein CASSHLAGAAQYF.

The rearrangement links TRBV2 to TRBJ2-1; D is unclear. V lost 6 bases and J 8 bases, leaving 17 bases between the germline ends. CDR1 SNHLY and CDR2 FYNNEI come from the germline V gene. This CDR3 contains 14 residues. CDR3 DNA: TGTGCCAGCAGCTCTGCTCGAGGCAGCGATGAGCAGTTCTTC. Translation gives CASSSARGSDEQFF.

This rearrangement joins TRBV12-3 or TRBV12-4 to TRBJ2-1; D tentatively fits TRBD1 or TRBD2 (5 bases each). The CDR3 spans 13 residues. Trimming stripped 6 bases from V and 4 bases from J, with 10 bases between. The chain's CDR3 is CASRQGGYNEQFF. The CDR3 DNA is TGTGCCAGCAGGCAGGGCGGGTACAATGAGCAGTTCTTC.

The V call is TRBV5-6, the J call TRBJ2-5, with 9 bases fitting TRBD1. With V trimmed by 3 bases and J by 0 bases, 0 bases remained unmatched. Germline assignment: CDR1 SGHDT and CDR2 YYEEEE. The CDR3 length is 14 residues. The CDR3 nucleotides read TGTGCCAGCAGCTACAGGGGGCACCAAGAGACCCAGTACTTC. Encoded protein: CASSYRGHQETQYF.

A few counts support this clonotype. The CDR3 here is CASSPTRGANSPLHF. As DNA, the CDR3 is TGTGCCAGCAGCCCCACCAGGGGGGCAAATTCACCCCTCCACTTT. The rearrangement uses TRBV7-2 and TRBJ1-6, with 7 nucleotides matching TRBD1. V was clipped by 5 bases and J by 7 bases; unmatched bases: 8. CDR3 length: 15 residues. Germline lookup yields CDR1 SGHTA and CDR2 FQGNSA. The whole variable domain, filled in from reference TRBV7-2 and TRBJ1-6, reads GAGVSQSPSNKVTEKGKDVELRCDPISGHTALYWYRQSLGQGLEFLIYFQGNSAPDKSGLPSDRFSAERTGGSVSTLTIQRTQQEDSAVYLCASSPTRGANSPLHFGNGTRLTVT.

This clonotype was detected a few times. The CDR3 here is CASSLQGQGAQPQHF. CDR3 bases: TGTGCCAGCAGCCTCCAGGGACAGGGGGCACAGCCCCAGCATTTT. The V call is TRBV7-2, the J call TRBJ1-5; 12 positions match TRBD1. V dropped 5 bases and J dropped 7; count of bases not matched to a gene: 6. There are 15 residues in the CDR3. CDR1 and CDR2 (germline): SGHTA, FQGNSA.

Only a few counts were recorded for this clonotype. The chain carries TRBV5-4 and TRBJ2-5, with a possible D match to TRBD2 (5 bases). Germline V gives CDR1 SGHNT, CDR2 YYREEE (reference sequence). This CDR3 comprises 19 residues. V shed 1 base and J shed 3 bases, with 25 bases lying between them. The CDR3 is CASSLSRGTPAQSEETQYF. The CDR3 DNA reads as TGTGCCAGCAGCTTGAGTCGGGGAACGCCGGCCCAAAGTGAAGAGACCCAGTACTTC.

This clonotype was found a few times. The chain uses TRBV9 and TRBJ2-3, with no clear D. Between the trimmed V and J ends, which lost 6 bases and 6 bases, there was a span of 8 bases. Germline V gives CDR1 SGDLS, CDR2 YYNGEE. The length of the CDR3 is 11 residues. The CDR3 loop is CASTSGDTQYF. Here the CDR3 DNA reads TGTGCCAGCACCTCCGGCGATACGCAGTATTTT.

The V call is TRBV20-1, the J call TRBJ2-7; 9 nucleotides match TRBD1. V was pared by 0 bases and J by 3 bases, with 9 bases of the junction left unmatched. Germline CDR1 and CDR2: DFQATT and SNEGSKA (reference sequence). The CDR3 sequence is 16 residues long. The CDR3 sequence is CSARDWGTGKDYEQYF. The CDR3, as DNA: TGCAGTGCTAGAGATTGGGGGACAGGGAAGGACTACGAGCAGTACTTC.

A few counts support this clonotype. The V call is TRBV9, the J call TRBJ2-1; the D is unclear. The CDR3 contains 12 residues. Germline CDR1 reads SGDLS; CDR2 reads YYNGEE. The V and J ends lost 3 bases and 5 bases respectively, with 6 bases between them. CDR3 sequence reads: CASSAANNEQFF. For the CDR3, the DNA is TGTGCCAGCAGCGCAGCCAACAATGAGCAGTTCTTC.

This clonotype has only a few counts. The chain combines TRBV6-1 with TRBJ2-7, with D tentatively TRBD1 (5 bases). The CDR3 loop spans 14 amino acids. V lost 7 bases and J 0 bases, leaving 13 bases between the germline ends. Germline CDR1 reads MNHNS; CDR2 reads SASEGT. The CDR3: CASNPRAYSYEQYF. CDR3 coding DNA: TGTGCCAGCAACCCCAGGGCCTACTCCTACGAGCAGTACTTC.

The rearrangement joins TRBV7-2 to TRBJ2-5; D call uncertain. Germline-derived CDR1 and CDR2 are SGHTA and FQGNSA. Between the trimmed V and J ends, which lost 2 bases and 6 bases, there was a span of 13 bases. The CDR3 covers 14 residues. DNA of the CDR3: TGTGCCAGCAGCTTATATGGCAGGATGCAGACCCAGTACTTC. It codes for CASSLYGRMQTQYF.

J is TRBJ2-4 and V is TRBV2; 10 bases are a match to TRBD2. The CDR3 runs 18 residues. Germline values: CDR1 SNHLY, CDR2 FYNNEI. With 11 bases clipped from V and 6 bases from J, the junction kept 22 bases outside the gene matches. Here the CDR3 reads CAFSLSMASGSLGNIQYF. The CDR3 DNA reads TGTGCCTTCAGTTTAAGCATGGCTAGCGGGAGTTTGGGAAACATTCAGTACTTC.

Many counts were recorded for this clonotype. J is TRBJ2-1 and V is TRBV12-3 or TRBV12-4; 7 bases are a match to TRBD1. The V and J ends lost 5 bases and 8 bases, in that order; junction bases with no gene match: 6. The CDR3 length is 13 residues. CDR3 DNA sequence: TGTGCCAGCAGTCGGTCAGGGGGATATGAGCAGTTCTTC. This translates into CASSRSGGYEQFF.

V is TRBV9 and J is TRBJ2-6; 8 nucleotides match TRBD1. V lost 3 bases to trimming and J lost 4 bases; unmatched junction nucleotides: 0. In germline, CDR1 is SGDLS, CDR2 YYNGEE. The CDR3 has 14 residues. Here the CDR3 reads CASSGDRGANVLTF. In DNA form, the CDR3 reads TGTGCCAGCAGCGGGGACAGGGGGGCCAACGTCCTGACTTTC.